Listed here are 26 T cell receptor beta chains from one sample, sequenced in a study of molecular identifiers for immune sequencing clone quantification. TCRdb analysed the PCR reads with MiXCR anew, one entry per CDR3 protein. The data show some 650,000 distinct CDR3 sequences, about 20% seen once. Sequencing was done on a sample of naive CD8+ T cells from blood, with Jurkat cell RNA spiked in. Specified subset: FACS-sorted CD8+CD4-CCR7+CD45RA+ naive T cells. These receptors came from a human donor in good health. Some libraries in this study had Jurkat cell RNA spiked in.

This clonotype was counted between two and nine times. CDR3 in amino acids: CASSILPSGSLMNEQFF. In nucleotides, the CDR3 is TGTGCCAGTAGTATATTGCCTAGCGGGTCATTAATGAATGAGCAGTTCTTC. The chain is built from TRBV19 and TRBJ2-1; 8 positions match TRBD2. The V segment lost 2 bases and the J segment 7 bases; nucleotides outside the gene matches: 13. This CDR3 comprises 17 residues. Germline CDR1 is LNHDA and CDR2 is SQIVND (reference sequence).

This clonotype has just a few counts. V usage is TRBV27 and J usage is TRBJ2-1; a possible D gene is TRBD2 (6 bases). The CDR3 covers 17 residues. V lost 9 bases and J 6 bases, leaving 27 bases between the germline ends. CDR1 MNHEY and CDR2 SMNVEV come from the germline V gene (reference sequence). CDR3 in DNA: TGTGCCAGTCGTTCCTCTGCCCGGGGGTGGGCCGGCAATGAGCAGTTCTTC. It is translated as CASRSSARGWAGNEQFF.

As to this clonotype: This sequence may be a read error, since a much larger clone differs from it by one base. CDR3 in amino acids: CAASDSTAEQFF. The CDR3, as DNA: TGTGCCGCCAGTGATTCAACTGCTGAGCAGTTCTTC. This chain connects TRBV24-1 to TRBJ2-1; D remains ambiguous. The CDR3 extends over 12 amino acids. Germline V gene sequence: CDR1 KGHDR, CDR2 SFDVKD.

This clonotype was picked up a small number of times. This chain uses TRBV27 with TRBJ2-1; possible D gene TRBD1, 6 bases. Germline V CDR1 and CDR2: MNHEY, SMNVEV (reference sequence). The CDR3 is 13 residues long. Trimming left V 6 bases short and J 7 bases short, with 13 bases between. CDR3 nucleotides: TGTGCCAGCAGGACACAGGGATTAAATGAGCAGTTCTTC. It encodes CASRTQGLNEQFF.

This clonotype was detected many times. V and J are TRBV7-9 and TRBJ2-3; TRBD1 aligns across 8 bases. V shed 3 bases, J shed 3 bases, and the junction held 11 bases outside the gene matches. Per the germline V gene, CDR1 is SEHNR and CDR2 is FQNEAQ (reference sequence). The CDR3 consists of 17 residues. The CDR3 sequence is CASSLLTGDESTDTQYF. CDR3 bases: TGTGCCAGCAGCTTGTTGACAGGGGATGAATCAACAGATACGCAGTATTTT.

This clonotype was seen many times. The rearrangement joins TRBV20-1 to TRBJ2-2; D is perhaps TRBD1 or TRBD2 (6 bases each). The CDR3 covers 17 residues. Germline assignment: CDR1 DFQATT and CDR2 SNEGSKA (reference sequence). Trimming took 2 bases from V and 7 from J, leaving 23 bases between them. In DNA, the CDR3 is TGCAGTGCTAGACCTCCTTACAGGGAGGTGGAAAGCGGGGAGCTGTTTTTT. Protein: CSARPPYREVESGELFF.

The sample holds many counts of this clonotype. The V and J genes are TRBV15 and TRBJ2-5, with D perhaps assigned TRBD1 or TRBD2 (5 bases each). The CDR3 sequence is 13 residues long. Germline CDR1 LNHNV, CDR2 YYDKDF (reference sequence). V was shortened by 7 bases and J by 4 bases, with 13 bases between the two germline ends. The CDR3 DNA reads as TGTGCCACCACTCCGGGACCCGTAGAGACCCAGTACTTC. Residues: CATTPGPVETQYF.

This clonotype was found many times. V is TRBV2 and J is TRBJ2-3, with 11 bases matching TRBD2. Germline loops: CDR1 SNHLY, CDR2 FYNNEI. The CDR3 is 18 residues long. The V gene end was trimmed by 3 bases and the J gene end by 0 bases; junction bases not matched to a gene: 8. The DNA of the CDR3 is TGTGCCAGCAGTGACGGTCTAGCGGGGGGCGGAAGCACAGATACGCAGTATTTT. Amino acid sequence: CASSDGLAGGGSTDTQYF. Full variable domain (remainder filled in from reference TRBV2 and TRBJ2-3): EPEVTQTPSHQVTQMGQEVILRCVPISNHLYFYWYRQILGQKVEFLVSFYNNEISEKSEIFDDQFSVERPDGSNFTLKIRSTKLEDSAMYFCASSDGLAGGGSTDTQYFGPGTRLTVL.

This clonotype has at least ten counts. The gene calls are TRBV27 and TRBJ2-7, with TRBD1 matching over 10 bases. CDR3 length: 15 residues. V lost 5 bases to trimming and J lost 4 bases; unmatched junction nucleotides: 8. In germline, CDR1 is MNHEY, CDR2 SMNVEV (reference sequence). In DNA form, the CDR3 reads TGTGCCAGCAGTGCCGGGACAGGGGAAGGGTACGAGCAGTACTTC. Translating it yields CASSAGTGEGYEQYF.

The J gene is TRBJ2-5, the V gene TRBV4-1, with a weak D call TRBD2 (5 bases). From germline, CDR1 is MGHRA and CDR2 YSYEKL. V was clipped by 1 base and J by 2 bases, with 8 bases between them. The CDR3 totals 14 residues. The CDR3 sequence: CASSQVSGQETQYF. The DNA for the CDR3 is TGCGCCAGCAGCCAAGTTTCGGGGCAAGAGACCCAGTACTTC.

The chain links TRBV5-1 to TRBJ2-7; D possibly corresponds to TRBD2 (5 bases). The germline gives CDR1 SGHRS, CDR2 YFSETQ. This CDR3 has 12 amino acids. Trimming removed 5 bases at V and 6 bases at J, with 12 bases between. In DNA, the CDR3 is TGCGCCAGCAGGTTAAGCGAGGGCGAGCAGTACTTC. As protein: CASRLSEGEQYF.

The chain is built from TRBV15 and TRBJ1-6; D unresolved. V was trimmed by 0 bases and J by 10 bases, leaving 10 bases between them. The germline V gene has CDR1 LNHNV and CDR2 YYDKDF (reference sequence). This CDR3 has 14 amino acids. The CDR3 nucleotides read TGTGCCACCAGCAGAGAAGGTCACGAGTCACCCCTCCACTTT. Translating gives CATSREGHESPLHF.

This clonotype was detected a few times. The final CDR3 position lacks the conserved phenylalanine or tryptophan, pointing to a likely read error. The J gene is TRBJ1-1, the V gene TRBV5-4; D call uncertain. The CDR3 is 13 residues long. V lost 0 bases, J lost 1 base, and 4 bases lay in between. CDR1 is SGHNT and CDR2 is YYREEE in the germline V gene (reference sequence). The CDR3: CASSLDKNTEAFS. CDR3 DNA sequence: TGTGCCAGCAGCTTGGATAAGAACACTGAAGCTTTCTCT.

This sequence joins TRBV6-5 and TRBJ1-2; 7 nucleotides align to TRBD1. The CDR3 totals 16 residues. Germline V gene data show CDR1 as MNHEY and CDR2 as SVGAGI. The V and J ends lost 0 bases and 6 bases, in that order; junction bases with no gene match: 10. CDR3 sequence: CASSYSGQGGVDGYTF. The DNA of the CDR3 is TGTGCCAGCAGTTACTCGGGGCAGGGGGGAGTGGATGGCTACACCTTC.

The chain carries TRBV7-9 and TRBJ2-1, with 7 bases aligning to TRBD2. Trimming cost V 5 bases and J 0 bases; bases outside gene matches: 13. The CDR3 covers 18 residues. Per the germline V gene, CDR1 is SEHNR and CDR2 is FQNEAQ (reference sequence). CDR3 in DNA: TGTGCCAGCAGCACAAGCCATGCGGGAGCCCCCTCCTACAATGAGCAGTTCTTC. As protein: CASSTSHAGAPSYNEQFF.

This clonotype was counted a few times. The genes are TRBV27 and TRBJ2-7; 7 bases align to TRBD1. Germline CDR1 MNHEY, CDR2 SMNVEV (reference sequence). The CDR3 is 19 amino acids. J was trimmed by 3 bases and V by 2 bases; bases with no gene match: 19. The CDR3 region is CASSLIGQGVKFEGYEQYF. In DNA, the CDR3 is TGTGCCAGCAGTTTAATCGGGCAGGGGGTTAAATTTGAGGGCTACGAGCAGTACTTC.

This clonotype was recorded many times. The chain combines TRBV30 with TRBJ2-7; D may be TRBD1 or TRBD2 (5 bases each). There are 13 residues in the CDR3. Germline assignment: CDR1 GTSNPN and CDR2 SVGIG (reference sequence). V was clipped by 1 base and J by 9 bases, with 16 bases between them. The CDR3 loop reads CAWSGGPAVGQYF. In nucleotides, the CDR3 is TGTGCCTGGAGTGGGGGACCGGCCGTCGGGCAGTACTTC.

Regarding this clonotype: Since a much larger clone is just one base distant, this may be a read error. The chain links TRBV7-6 to TRBJ2-7; TRBD1 might be the D (6 bases). Germline CDR1 reads SGHVS; CDR2 reads FNYEAQ. CDR3 size: 12 residues. CDR3: CASSQRGNERYF. In nucleotides, the CDR3 is TGTGCCAGCAGCCAAAGGGGGAACGAGCGGTACTTC.

This rearrangement joins TRBV20-1 to TRBJ2-1, with D possibly being TRBD1 or TRBD2 (5 bases each). Germline lookup yields CDR1 DFQATT and CDR2 SNEGSKA (reference sequence). Trimming removed 6 bases at V and 3 bases at J, with 18 bases between. The CDR3 is 15 residues long. CDR3 loop: CSATGPQGYYNEQFF. CDR3 nucleotide sequence: TGCAGTGCCACGGGGCCGCAGGGATACTACAATGAGCAGTTCTTC.

The V and J genes are TRBV28 and TRBJ2-7; TRBD1 matches 7 bases. There are 14 residues in the CDR3. V lost 3 bases to trimming and J lost 6 bases; unmatched junction nucleotides: 8. Germline V gene sequence: CDR1 MDHEN, CDR2 SYDVKM. The DNA for the CDR3 is TGTGCCAGCAGTTTTGACAGGGCCGCCGCCGAGCAGTACTTC. This sequence encodes CASSFDRAAAEQYF.

This clonotype was seen repeatedly, ten times or more. The chain carries TRBV7-9 and TRBJ2-7, with D uncertain. Germline V gene lookup returns CDR1 SEHNR and CDR2 FQNEAQ (reference sequence). The length of the CDR3 is 13 residues. The germline V and J ends were trimmed by 6 bases and 5 bases, with 14 bases remaining between them. The CDR3 spells CASSPAPPHEQYF. Written as DNA, the CDR3 is TGTGCCAGCAGTCCTGCCCCACCACACGAGCAGTACTTC.

About this clonotype itself: One base away lies a much larger clone, so this may be a sequencing read error. The rearrangement joins TRBV14 to TRBJ2-2; tentative D call: TRBD1 (7 bases). The CDR3 spans 15 residues. CDR1 is SGHDN, CDR2 FVKESK, per germline. CDR3 residues: CASSQGDRAPGGLFF. The CDR3 nucleotides read TGTGCCAGCAGCCAGGGAGACAGGGCGCCCGGGGGGCTGTTTTTT.

In its sample, this clonotype was seen many times. V and J are TRBV7-8 and TRBJ2-5; D not resolved. The CDR3 is made up of 15 amino acids. V was trimmed by 5 bases and J by 1 base, leaving 14 bases between them. The germline V gene encodes CDR1 SGHVS and CDR2 FQNEAQ. The CDR3 nucleotides read TGTGCCAGCAGCGTCGACGCGAGACTCCAAGAGACCCAGTACTTC. Translated: CASSVDARLQETQYF. The complete variable domain, with remaining parts taken from reference TRBV7-8 and TRBJ2-5, reads GAGVSQSPRYKVAKRGQDVALRCDPISGHVSLFWYQQALGQGPEFLTYFQNEAQLDKSGLPSDRFFAERPEGSVSTLKIQRTQQEDSAVYLCASSVDARLQETQYFGPGTRLLVL.

This clonotype was observed at least ten times. The V gene is TRBV14, the J gene TRBJ2-6; possibly TRBD1 for D (6 bases). This CDR3 has 23 residues. Trimming pared 0 bases from V and 0 bases from J, leaving 27 bases between. Germline V lookup: CDR1 SGHDN, CDR2 FVKESK. CDR3 amino acids: CASSQDAWRRTETLISGANVLTF. CDR3 DNA: TGTGCCAGCAGCCAAGACGCCTGGAGAAGGACAGAGACGCTTATCTCTGGGGCCAACGTCCTGACTTTC. The full variable domain, its missing parts supplied by reference TRBV14 and TRBJ2-6, is EAGVTQFPSHSVIEKGQTVTLRCDPISGHDNLYWYRRVMGKEIKFLLHFVKESKQDESGMPNNRFLAERTGGTYSTLKVQPAELEDSGVYFCASSQDAWRRTETLISGANVLTFGAGSRLTVL.

This clonotype came up a few times. V gene TRBV7-9 combines with J gene TRBJ2-5; 7 bases match TRBD1. Germline V gives CDR1 SEHNR, CDR2 FQNEAQ (reference sequence). The CDR3 consists of 15 residues. The V and J ends lost 4 bases and 0 bases, in that order; junction bases with no gene match: 5. CDR3 in DNA: TGTGCCAGCAGCTGGGGGACAGATAACCAAGAGACCCAGTACTTC. Translating it yields CASSWGTDNQETQYF.

This clonotype was detected ten times or more. This chain joins TRBV5-1 and TRBJ2-3, with 11 bases aligning to TRBD1. Germline CDR1 SGHRS, CDR2 YFSETQ. The CDR3 extends over 18 amino acids. Unmatched junction bases numbered 18, after V lost 7 bases and J lost 5 bases. The CDR3 sequence is CASRADRGLYQGGDTQYF. CDR3 DNA sequence: TGCGCCAGCCGCGCGGACAGGGGGCTTTATCAAGGTGGAGATACGCAGTATTTT.